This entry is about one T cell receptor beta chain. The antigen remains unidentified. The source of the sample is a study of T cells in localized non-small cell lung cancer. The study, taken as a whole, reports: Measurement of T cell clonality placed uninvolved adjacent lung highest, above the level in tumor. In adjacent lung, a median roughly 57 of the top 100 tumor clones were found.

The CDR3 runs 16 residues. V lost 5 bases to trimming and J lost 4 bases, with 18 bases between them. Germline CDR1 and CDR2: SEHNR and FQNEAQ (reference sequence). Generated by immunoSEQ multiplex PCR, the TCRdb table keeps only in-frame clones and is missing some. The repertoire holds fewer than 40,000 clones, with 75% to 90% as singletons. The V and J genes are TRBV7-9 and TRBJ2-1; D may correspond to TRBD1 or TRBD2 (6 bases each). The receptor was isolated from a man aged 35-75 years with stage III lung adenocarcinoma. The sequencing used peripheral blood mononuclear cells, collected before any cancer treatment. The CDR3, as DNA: TGTGCCAGCAGCGAAGAAGGGGGGTGGCCATACAATGAGCAGTTCTTC. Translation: CASSEEGGWPYNEQFF.